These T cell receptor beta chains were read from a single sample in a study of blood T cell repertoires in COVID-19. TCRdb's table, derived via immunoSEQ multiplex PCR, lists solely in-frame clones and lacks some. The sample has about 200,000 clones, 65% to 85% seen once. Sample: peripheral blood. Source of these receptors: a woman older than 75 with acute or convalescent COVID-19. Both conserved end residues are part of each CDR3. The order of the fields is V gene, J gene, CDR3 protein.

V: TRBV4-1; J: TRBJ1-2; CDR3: CASSQVESVYGYTF
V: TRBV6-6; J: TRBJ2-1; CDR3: CASSYQYNEQFF
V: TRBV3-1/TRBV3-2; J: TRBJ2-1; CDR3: CASSQDLGGFDEQFF
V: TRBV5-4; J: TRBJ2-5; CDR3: CASSSMLAGQETQYF
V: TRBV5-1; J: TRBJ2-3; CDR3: CASSLVQDTQYF
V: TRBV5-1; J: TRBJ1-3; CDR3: CASSLAGIGNTIYF
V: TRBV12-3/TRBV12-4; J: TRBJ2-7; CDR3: CASSFQGTYEQYF
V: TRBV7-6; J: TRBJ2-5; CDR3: CASSLREGAETQYF
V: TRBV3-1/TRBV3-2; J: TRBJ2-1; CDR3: CASSPPRTGGQFHEQFF
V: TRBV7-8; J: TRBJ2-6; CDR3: CASSWGRSGANVLTF
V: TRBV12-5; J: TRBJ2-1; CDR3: CASGLDHLYNEQFF
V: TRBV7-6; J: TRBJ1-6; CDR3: CASSLGDRDNSPLHF
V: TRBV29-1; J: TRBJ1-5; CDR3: CSVGGSSNQPQHF
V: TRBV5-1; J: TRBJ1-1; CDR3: CASSLAAGRGNTEAFF
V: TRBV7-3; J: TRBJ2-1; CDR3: CASSSLAGGPYNEQFF
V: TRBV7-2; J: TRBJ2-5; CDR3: CASSYGTSGVYQETQYF
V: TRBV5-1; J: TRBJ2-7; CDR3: CASSLGLSGQGYEQYF
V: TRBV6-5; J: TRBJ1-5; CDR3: CASSYSGGTQPQHF
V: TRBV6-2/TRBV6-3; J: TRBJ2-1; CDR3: CASSYDILAGVVLNEQFF
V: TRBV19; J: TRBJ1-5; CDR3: CASSPGQSNQPQHF
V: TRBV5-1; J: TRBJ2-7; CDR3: CACSLDAWGAGEDEQYF
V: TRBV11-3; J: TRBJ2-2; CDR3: CASSKGAVGPSTGELFF
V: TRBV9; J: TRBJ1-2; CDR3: CASSVGAGRDYGYTF
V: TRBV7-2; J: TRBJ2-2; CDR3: CASSLRGGRAAGELFF
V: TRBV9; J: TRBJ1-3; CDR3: CASSVAQGNTIYF
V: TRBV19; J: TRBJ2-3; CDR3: CASSPPGLAVDTQYF